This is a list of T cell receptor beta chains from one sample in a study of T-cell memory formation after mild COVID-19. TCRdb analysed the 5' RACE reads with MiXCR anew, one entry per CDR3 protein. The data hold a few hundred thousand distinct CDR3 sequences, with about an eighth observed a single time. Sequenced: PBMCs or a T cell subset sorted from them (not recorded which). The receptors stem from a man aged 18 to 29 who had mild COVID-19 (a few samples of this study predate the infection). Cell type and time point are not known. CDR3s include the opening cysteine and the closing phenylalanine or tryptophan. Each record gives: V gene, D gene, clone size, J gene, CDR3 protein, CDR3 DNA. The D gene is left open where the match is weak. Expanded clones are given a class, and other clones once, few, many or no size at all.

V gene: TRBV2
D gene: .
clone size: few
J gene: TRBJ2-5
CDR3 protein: CASRGPASQETQYF
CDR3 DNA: TGTGCCAGCAGGGGGCCGGCCAGTCAAGAGACCCAGTACTTC

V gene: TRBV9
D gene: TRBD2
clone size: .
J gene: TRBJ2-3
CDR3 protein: CASSVLAGTDTQYF
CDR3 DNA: TGTGCCAGCAGCGTACTAGCGGGCACAGATACGCAGTATTTT

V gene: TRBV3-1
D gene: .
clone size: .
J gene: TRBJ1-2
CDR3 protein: CASSQSSGQRGYTF
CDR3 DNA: TGTGCCAGCAGCCAATCGTCGGGGCAGCGTGGCTACACCTTC

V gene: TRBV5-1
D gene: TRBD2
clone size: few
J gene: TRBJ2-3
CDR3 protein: CASSSRLAGGPLYRDTQYF
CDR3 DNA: TGCGCCAGCAGCTCCAGACTAGCGGGGGGCCCCCTCTACCGGGATACGCAGTATTTT

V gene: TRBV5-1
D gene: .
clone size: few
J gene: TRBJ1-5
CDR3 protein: CASRQGDSSNQPQHF
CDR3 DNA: TGCGCCAGCAGACAGGGCGACTCTAGCAATCAGCCCCAGCATTTT

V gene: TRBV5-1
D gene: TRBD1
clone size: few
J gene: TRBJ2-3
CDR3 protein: CASSFSGTGITDTQYF
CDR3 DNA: TGCGCCAGCAGCTTCTCCGGGACAGGAATCACAGATACGCAGTATTTT

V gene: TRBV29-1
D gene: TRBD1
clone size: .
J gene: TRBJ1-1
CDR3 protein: CSVRRTGENTEAFF
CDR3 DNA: TGCAGCGTTCGCAGGACAGGGGAGAACACTGAAGCTTTCTTT

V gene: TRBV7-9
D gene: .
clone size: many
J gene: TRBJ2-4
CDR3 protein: CASSFEPLGAKNIQYF
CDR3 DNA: TGTGCCAGCAGCTTCGAACCTTTGGGGGCCAAAAACATTCAGTACTTC

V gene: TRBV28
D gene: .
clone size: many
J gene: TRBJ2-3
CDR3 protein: CASSLLGRGTDTQYF
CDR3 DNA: TGTGCCAGCAGTTTGTTGGGGAGGGGGACAGATACGCAGTATTTT

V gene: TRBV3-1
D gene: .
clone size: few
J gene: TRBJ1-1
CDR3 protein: CASSHWMAEAFF
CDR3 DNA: TGTGCCAGCAGCCACTGGATGGCTGAAGCTTTCTTT

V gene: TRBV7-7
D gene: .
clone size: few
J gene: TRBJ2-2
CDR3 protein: CASSLIRVDGELFF
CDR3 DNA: TGTGCTAGCAGCTTAATAAGGGTGGACGGGGAGCTGTTTTTT

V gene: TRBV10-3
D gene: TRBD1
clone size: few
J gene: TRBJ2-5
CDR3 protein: CAIRGTGKTQYF
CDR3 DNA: TGTGCCATCAGAGGGACAGGGAAGACCCAGTACTTC

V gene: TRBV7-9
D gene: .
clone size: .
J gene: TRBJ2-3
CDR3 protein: CASSPGEAPTDTQYF
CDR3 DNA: TGTGCCAGCAGCCCGGGGGAGGCACCCACAGATACGCAGTATTTT

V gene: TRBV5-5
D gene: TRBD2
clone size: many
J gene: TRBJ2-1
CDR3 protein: CASSLYGGDYNEQFF
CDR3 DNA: TGTGCCAGCAGCTTGTACGGGGGGGACTACAATGAGCAGTTCTTC

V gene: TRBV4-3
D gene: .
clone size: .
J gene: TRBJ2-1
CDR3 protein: CASSQDFGYWRGDEQFF
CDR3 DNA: TGCGCCAGCAGCCAAGATTTTGGGTACTGGCGGGGCGATGAGCAGTTCTTC

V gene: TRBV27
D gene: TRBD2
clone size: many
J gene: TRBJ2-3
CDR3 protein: CASSFVAGVDTQYF
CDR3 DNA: TGTGCCAGCAGTTTCGTAGCGGGGGTGGATACGCAGTATTTT

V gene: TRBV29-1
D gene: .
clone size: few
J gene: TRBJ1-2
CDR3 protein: CSVVQGYGYTF
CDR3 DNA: TGCAGCGTTGTCCAGGGCTATGGCTACACCTTC

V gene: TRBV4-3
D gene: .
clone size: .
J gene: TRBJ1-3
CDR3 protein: CASSQDIKVSGNTIYF
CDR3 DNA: TGCGCCAGCAGCCAAGATATAAAGGTCTCTGGAAACACCATATATTTT

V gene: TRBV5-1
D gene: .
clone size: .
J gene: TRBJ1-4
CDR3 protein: CASYLGKGPKRLFF
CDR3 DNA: TGCGCCAGCTACCTCGGCAAGGGCCCGAAGAGACTGTTTTTT

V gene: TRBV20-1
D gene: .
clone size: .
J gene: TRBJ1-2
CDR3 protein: CSAREGSLSRVLGYTF
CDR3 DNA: TGCAGTGCTAGAGAAGGGTCTCTCAGTCGGGTTCTTGGCTACACCTTC

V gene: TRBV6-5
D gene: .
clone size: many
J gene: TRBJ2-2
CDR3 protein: CASRGLFTGELFF
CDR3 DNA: TGTGCCAGCAGAGGACTTTTCACCGGGGAGCTGTTTTTT

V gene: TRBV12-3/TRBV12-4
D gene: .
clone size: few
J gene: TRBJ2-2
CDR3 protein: CASATLGTGELFF
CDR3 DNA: TGTGCCAGCGCCACACTGGGGACCGGGGAGCTGTTTTTT

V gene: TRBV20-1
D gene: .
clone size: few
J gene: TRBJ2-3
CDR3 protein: CSPLGTQTDTQYF
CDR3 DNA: TGCAGTCCCCTTGGGACTCAAACTGATACGCAGTATTTT

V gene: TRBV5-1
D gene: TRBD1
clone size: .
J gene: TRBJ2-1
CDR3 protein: CASSVDRFDEQFF
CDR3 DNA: TGCGCCAGCAGCGTGGACAGGTTCGATGAGCAGTTCTTC